The 22 T cell receptor beta chains reported below all come from one sample, sequenced in a study of T-cell reconstitution after alpha-beta-depleted transplantation in children. Preparation of the TCRbeta library used unique molecular identifiers. TCRdb re-called the PCR reads through MiXCR, storing one row per CDR3 protein. This sample carries almost 400,000 distinct CDR3 sequences, 20% of them seen once, and the ten largest clones take around 3.9%. The sample was PBMCs from the stem cell graft donor, taken from the stem cell graft. These receptors were collected from a human donor who donated a stem cell graft to a child with acute myeloid leukemia.

The chain carries TRBV24-1 and TRBJ2-7; TRBD2 matches 8 bases. Germline lookup yields CDR1 KGHDR and CDR2 SFDVKD. V lost 4 bases and J lost 3; bases outside the gene matches: 4. The CDR3 is 14 amino acids. This CDR3 reads CATSDAGRVYEQYF. CDR3 nucleotides: TGTGCCACCAGTGACGCCGGGAGGGTCTACGAGCAGTACTTC.

This clonotype was counted only a few times. V is TRBV2 and J is TRBJ1-2; unclear D gene. CDR3 length: 15 amino acids. Trimming cost V 4 bases and J 1 base, with 13 bases left between them. Germline CDR1 SNHLY, CDR2 FYNNEI. The CDR3 protein is CASSVRHYDNYGYTF. In DNA form, the CDR3 reads TGTGCCAGCAGTGTGAGGCACTACGATAACTATGGCTACACCTTC.

This clonotype came up a few times. V is TRBV29-1 and J is TRBJ1-1; no clear D gene. Per the germline V gene, CDR1 is SQVTM and CDR2 is ANQGSEA. The CDR3 loop spans 15 amino acids. Trimming removed 4 bases from V and 0 bases from J, with 15 bases in between. The chain's CDR3 is CSVVVQRSMNTEAFF. CDR3 DNA: TGCAGCGTTGTTGTACAGCGATCCATGAACACTGAAGCTTTCTTT.

This clonotype has more than one count but fewer than ten. The chain has TRBV10-3 and TRBJ2-1; possible D gene TRBD1, 6 bases. CDR1 ENHRY and CDR2 SYGVKD come from the germline V gene. The V end lost 6 bases, the J end lost 8 bases, and 23 bases lay between the germline ends. The CDR3 loop spans 16 amino acids. The CDR3 is CAISHPDRRAFHEQFF. The CDR3 coding sequence is TGTGCCATCAGCCACCCCGACAGGCGTGCCTTTCATGAGCAGTTCTTC.

This clonotype was detected many times. This chain links TRBV5-5 with TRBJ2-7; 10 nucleotides agree with TRBD2. Germline V gene data show CDR1 as SGHKS and CDR2 as YYEKEE (reference sequence). The CDR3 is made up of 16 amino acids. V lost 0 bases, J lost 6 bases, and 9 bases stayed unmatched. The CDR3 DNA sequence: TGTGCCAGCAGCTTGGAAATGGCTAGCGGGAGCCTCGAGCAGTACTTC. It yields the protein CASSLEMASGSLEQYF. The full variable domain, completed using reference TRBV5-5 and TRBJ2-7, is DAGVTQSPTHLIKTRGQQVTLRCSPISGHKSVSWYQQVLGQGPQFIFQYYEKEERGRGNFPDRFSARQFPNYSSELNVNALLLGDSALYLCASSLEMASGSLEQYFGPGTRLTVT.

This clonotype has a handful of counts. This chain uses TRBV13 with TRBJ1-4, with D unresolved. Germline V lookup: CDR1 PRHDT, CDR2 FYEKMQ (reference sequence). The CDR3 has 14 amino acids. V lost 1 base and J 4 bases, leaving 7 bases between the germline ends. CDR3 in DNA: TGTGCCAGCAGCTTAGCCGGACTTAATGAAAAACTGTTTTTT. Protein product: CASSLAGLNEKLFF.

V usage is TRBV6-1 and J usage is TRBJ1-2; TRBD1 aligns across 11 bases. Germline-derived CDR1 and CDR2 are MNHNS and SASEGT. The CDR3 is 14 residues long. The V gene end was trimmed by 6 bases and the J gene end by 9 bases; junction bases not matched to a gene: 9. The CDR3 loop reads CASSLSGTGGRYTF. DNA of the CDR3: TGTGCCAGCAGCCTCTCCGGGACAGGGGGACGCTACACCTTC.

This chain links TRBV29-1 with TRBJ2-7, with TRBD2 identical over 13 bases. After removal of 7 bases from V and 2 bases from J, the junction contained 2 bases not matched to a gene. CDR1 and CDR2 from the germline V gene are SQVTM and ANQGSEA. CDR3 length: 13 residues. CDR3 DNA sequence: TGCAGCGGGGGACTAGCGGGAACCTACGAGCAGTACTTC. Translated: CSGGLAGTYEQYF.

This clonotype showed up just a few times. This chain links TRBV25-1 with TRBJ2-1, with a tentative D call TRBD2 (6 bases). V lost 4 bases, J lost 8 bases, and 24 bases lay in between. Per germline, CDR1 MGHDK and CDR2 SYGVNS. The CDR3 consists of 17 residues. The CDR3 sequence is CASSGGLTSSGGDEQFF. The CDR3 DNA sequence: TGTGCCAGCAGTGGCGGGTTAACTAGCTCAGGCGGCGATGAGCAGTTCTTC.

This clonotype was seen a handful of times. The chain employs TRBV20-1 and TRBJ2-1, with 10 bases identical to TRBD2. CDR3 length: 18 amino acids. Germline V CDR1 and CDR2: DFQATT, SNEGSKA (reference sequence). Trimming took 1 base from V and 0 from J; bases not matched to a gene: 9. CDR3 DNA sequence: TGCAGTGCTAGAGGGCTAGCGGGAGTCCGGGGCTCCTACAATGAGCAGTTCTTC. Protein: CSARGLAGVRGSYNEQFF.

This clonotype was observed at least ten times. The chain recombines TRBV25-1 with TRBJ1-1, with D hard to call. The CDR3 consists of 16 residues. Germline V gives CDR1 MGHDK, CDR2 SYGVNS. Trimming removed 1 base from V and 3 bases from J, with 15 bases in between. CDR3 DNA: TGTGCCAGCAGTGAATCGAAAACAGCGCGGCACACTGAAGCTTTCTTT. It translates to CASSESKTARHTEAFF.

This clonotype has a count of ten or more. The rearrangement uses TRBV20-1 and TRBJ1-1; no clear D. The CDR3 loop spans 14 amino acids. Germline V gene data show CDR1 as DFQATT and CDR2 as SNEGSKA (reference sequence). Trimming removed 1 base from V and 0 bases from J, with 9 bases in between. CDR3 amino acids: CSARAGGMNTEAFF. The CDR3 nucleotides are TGCAGTGCTAGAGCGGGAGGAATGAACACTGAAGCTTTCTTT.

The rearrangement joins TRBV12-3 or TRBV12-4 to TRBJ1-5; the D gene is possibly TRBD1 (6 bases). The CDR3 runs 15 residues. V gave up 5 bases and J gave up 4 bases, with 15 bases separating them. DNA of the CDR3: TGTGCCAGCAGTCCGCGGGGGCCGCCTAATCAGCCCCAGCATTTT. It specifies CASSPRGPPNQPQHF.

This clonotype was observed a few times. The V and J genes are TRBV12-3 or TRBV12-4 and TRBJ2-1; 12 positions agree with TRBD2. The CDR3 loop spans 19 amino acids. After removal of 1 base from V and 4 bases from J, the junction contained 11 bases not matched to a gene. CDR3 amino acids: CASSLVPSGRALGYNEQFF. CDR3 coding DNA: TGTGCCAGCAGTTTAGTCCCTAGCGGGAGGGCTTTAGGGTACAATGAGCAGTTCTTC.

The chain couples TRBV24-1 to TRBJ2-3, with 8 bases identical to TRBD1. The CDR3 contains 17 residues. Germline V gives CDR1 KGHDR, CDR2 SFDVKD. Trimming at V came to 9 bases and at J to 2 bases, leaving 15 bases not matched to a gene. Here the CDR3 reads CATSTGASVKDTDTQYF. CDR3 nucleotides: TGTGCCACCTCGACAGGGGCTAGCGTCAAAGACACAGATACGCAGTATTTT.

This clonotype has just a few counts. For the CDR3, the DNA is TGTGCCCATCGAGAGGGGACTTACTCCTACAATGAGCAGTTCTTC. It translates to CAHREGTYSYNEQFF. This chain uses TRBV28 with TRBJ2-1, with a weak D call TRBD2 (6 bases). The CDR3 length is 15 residues. The germline CDR1 and CDR2 sequences are MDHEN and SYDVKM. With 11 bases removed from V and 0 bases from J, the gap between germline ends came to 17 bases. Drawing the rest from reference TRBV28 and TRBJ2-1, the complete variable domain is DVKVTQSSRYLVKRTGEKVFLECVQDMDHENMFWYRQDPGLGLRLIYFSYDVKMKEKGDIPEGYSVSREKKERFSLILESASTNQTSMYLCAHREGTYSYNEQFFGPGTRLTVL.

The gene calls are TRBV11-3 and TRBJ2-7, with unresolved D. From germline, CDR1 is SGHNT and CDR2 YENEEA. The ends were cut back, 1 base at V and 1 base at J, with 8 bases in the middle. This CDR3 is built from 14 residues. The CDR3 DNA sequence: TGTGCCAGCAGCTTAGTATCAGTTTCCTACGAGCAGTACTTC. This translates into CASSLVSVSYEQYF. The variable domain in full, with the rest retrieved from reference TRBV11-3 and TRBJ2-7, is EAGVVQSPRYKIIEKKQPVAFWCNPISGHNTLYWYLQNLGQGPELLIRYENEEAVDDSQLPKDRFSAERLKGVDSTLKIQPAELGDSAVYLCASSLVSVSYEQYFGPGTRLTVT.

This clonotype has at least ten counts. This rearrangement joins TRBV29-1 to TRBJ2-7, with D perhaps TRBD1 (6 bases). The CDR3 runs 13 residues. The V gene lost 4 bases and the J gene lost 0 bases, with 10 bases spanning the gap. CDR1 is SQVTM and CDR2 is ANQGSEA in the germline V gene. DNA of the CDR3: TGCAGCGTTGGGACAGTCTACTCCTACGAGCAGTACTTC. Its translation: CSVGTVYSYEQYF.

This clonotype was recorded a few times. At one boundary the junction diverges from the germline segment, which might be a read error. This rearrangement joins TRBV5-1 to TRBJ2-5; D not resolved. Germline V gene lookup returns CDR1 SGHRS and CDR2 YFSETQ. The CDR3 has 15 residues. In DNA form, the CDR3 reads TGCGCCAGCAGCTTGGAGGGATTGGTACAAGGGACCCAGTACTTC. This sequence encodes CASSLEGLVQGTQYF.

This clonotype was counted between two and nine times. In DNA, the CDR3 is TGCAGTGCTCAAGGGTTACGGGAAAAACTGTTTTTT. Translation gives CSAQGLREKLFF. The rearrangement joins TRBV20-1 to TRBJ1-4; D is uncertain. The CDR3 sequence is 12 residues long. Trimming cost V 5 bases and J 8 bases, with 12 bases left between them. Per germline, CDR1 DFQATT and CDR2 SNEGSKA (reference sequence).

V and J are TRBV29-1 and TRBJ1-1, with 8 bases that match TRBD1. Germline CDR1 and CDR2: SQVTM and ANQGSEA. This CDR3 has 13 amino acids. The trim removed 7 bases at V and 3 bases at J, leaving 7 bases unmatched. The CDR3 DNA reads TGCAGCGCTGGACAGGGTTGGGACACTGAAGCTTTCTTT. Amino acid sequence: CSAGQGWDTEAFF.

This clonotype was picked up many times. The chain couples TRBV20-1 to TRBJ1-2, with a possible D match to TRBD1 (6 bases). This CDR3 region has 14 residues. Germline V gene sequence: CDR1 DFQATT, CDR2 SNEGSKA (reference sequence). V lost 6 bases and J lost 6, with 20 bases in between. CDR3 nucleotide sequence: TGCAGTGCGCCGACCCGACTGAACAGGGATGGCTACACCTTC. As protein: CSAPTRLNRDGYTF.